These 30 T cell receptor beta chains came from one sample sequenced in a study of blood T cell repertoires in COVID-19. Clones were read by immunoSEQ multiplex PCR, and TCRdb kept only the in-frame ones, dropping some. The sample has 130,000 or so clones, roughly two thirds seen once. The source material was peripheral blood. The receptors derive from a woman aged 70 to 79 with acute or convalescent COVID-19.

This chain connects TRBV6-5 to TRBJ2-2; a possible D gene is TRBD2 (5 bases). V shed 6 bases and J shed 5 bases, with 10 bases lying between them. Germline values: CDR1 MNHEY, CDR2 SVGAGI. The CDR3 is made up of 13 amino acids. The CDR3 bases are TGTGCCAGCAGATTCGGGAAAACCGGGGAGCTGTTTTTT. It translates to CASRFGKTGELFF.

In DNA, the CDR3 is TGTGCCAGCAGCCCCGGACAGGTTTGGGATACGCAGTATTTT. This translates into CASSPGQVWDTQYF. The chain combines TRBV5-5 with TRBJ2-3; 7 positions match TRBD1. The CDR3 covers 14 residues. Trimming at V came to 4 bases and at J to 6 bases, leaving 8 bases not matched to a gene. Germline-derived CDR1 and CDR2 are SGHKS and YYEKEE (reference sequence).

This clone showed up just a few times. The V gene is TRBV5-1, the J gene TRBJ2-2; 12 positions agree with TRBD2. CDR3 length equals 15 residues. With V trimmed by 4 bases and J by 6 bases, 4 bases remained unmatched. From germline, CDR1 is SGHRS and CDR2 YFSETQ. The CDR3 region is CASSQTSGRSGELFF. CDR3 DNA sequence: TGCGCCAGCAGCCAGACTAGCGGGAGATCCGGGGAGCTGTTTTTT. Full variable domain (rest looked up from reference TRBV5-1 and TRBJ2-2): KAGVTQTPRYLIKTRGQQVTLSCSPISGHRSVSWYQQTPGQGLQFLFEYFSETQRNKGNFPGRFSGRQFSNSRSEMNVSTLELGDSALYLCASSQTSGRSGELFFGEGSRLTVL.

This chain uses TRBV24-1 with TRBJ2-3, with 10 positions matching TRBD1. CDR1 and CDR2 (germline): KGHDR, SFDVKD. The length of the CDR3 is 15 residues. V trimming: 1 base; J trimming: 5 bases; junction bases outside the gene matches: 2. The CDR3 sequence: CATSDFGTGEDTQYF. CDR3 nucleotides: TGTGCCACCAGTGATTTCGGGACAGGGGAAGATACGCAGTATTTT.

This chain connects TRBV5-6 to TRBJ2-3, with D hard to call. Germline-derived CDR1 and CDR2 are SGHDT and YYEEEE. V lost 4 bases, J lost 0 bases, and 15 bases lay in between. This CDR3 is built from 16 residues. CDR3 in amino acids: CASSLMKSPSTDTQYF. The CDR3 DNA is TGTGCCAGCAGCCTAATGAAAAGCCCAAGCACAGATACGCAGTATTTT.

J is TRBJ2-1 and V is TRBV24-1; possibly TRBD1 for D (5 bases). The CDR3 has 12 amino acids. Trimming cost V 1 base and J 8 bases, with 5 bases left between them. CDR1 and CDR2 from the germline V gene are KGHDR and SFDVKD. DNA for the CDR3: TGTGCCACCAGTGATTTAGGGGATGAGCAGTTCTTC. This codes for CATSDLGDEQFF.

The gene calls are TRBV10-1 and TRBJ2-3; tentatively, D is TRBD1 (5 bases). The CDR3 is 14 residues long. Germline V CDR1 and CDR2: WNHNN, SYGVQD (reference sequence). V was pared by 2 bases and J by 2 bases, with 8 bases between. The CDR3 here is CASSENRPTDTQYF. The CDR3 DNA reads as TGCGCCAGCAGTGAGAACAGGCCCACAGATACGCAGTATTTT.

This clone was picked up one time. Germline is not matched at one junction end, which may reflect a read error. The chain uses TRBV27 and TRBJ2-6, with 7 bases matching TRBD2. The germline V gene has CDR1 MNHEY and CDR2 SMNVEV (reference sequence). This CDR3 contains 18 residues. CDR3 protein: CASCFWGLGGGGANVLTF. The DNA of the CDR3 is TGTGCCAGCTGTTTTTGGGGACTGGGGGGGGGTGGGGCCAACGTCCTGACTTTC.

V is TRBV28 and J is TRBJ2-1; 11 bases align to TRBD1. J lost 6 bases, V lost 2 bases, and 9 bases had no gene match. The CDR3 contains 17 residues. The germline CDR1 and CDR2 sequences are MDHEN and SYDVKM. In DNA, the CDR3 is TGTGCCAGCAGTTTAGCCCTCGGACAGGGGGCGCGCAATGAGCAGTTCTTC. Translation gives CASSLALGQGARNEQFF. Filled out from reference TRBV28 and TRBJ2-1, the complete variable domain reads DVKVTQSSRYLVKRTGEKVFLECVQDMDHENMFWYRQDPGLGLRLIYFSYDVKMKEKGDIPEGYSVSREKKERFSLILESASTNQTSMYLCASSLALGQGARNEQFFGPGTRLTVL.

V gene TRBV27 combines with J gene TRBJ2-3, with 9 bases fitting TRBD2. The CDR3 sequence is 19 residues long. V shed 8 bases and J 4 bases; nucleotides not matched to a gene: 22. Germline CDR1 is MNHEY and CDR2 is SMNVEV (reference sequence). The CDR3 nucleotides are TGTGCCAGCGCCTTATCCGCTCCGCGCGGGGGGGCCCAAGCAGATACGCAGTATTTT. It codes for CASALSAPRGGAQADTQYF.

This clone was observed a handful of times. This chain joins TRBV18 and TRBJ2-2; 7 bases agree with TRBD1. The V segment lost 1 base and the J segment 7 bases; nucleotides outside the gene matches: 6. Looked up from germline, CDR1 is KGHSH and CDR2 is LQKENI. The CDR3 covers 15 residues. In DNA, the CDR3 is TGTGCCAGCTCACCACGTCAGGGGGACGGCGGGGAGCTGTTTTTT. It specifies CASSPRQGDGGELFF.

This chain's CDR3 is CASSIEVPGGYEQFF. Written as DNA, the CDR3 is TGTGCCAGTAGTATAGAAGTCCCAGGGGGCTATGAGCAGTTCTTC. The genes are TRBV19 and TRBJ2-1, with 8 nucleotides matching TRBD1. The CDR3 contains 15 residues. The V segment lost 0 bases and the J segment 8 bases; nucleotides outside the gene matches: 6. Germline CDR1 and CDR2: LNHDA and SQIVND (reference sequence).

The rearrangement uses TRBV4-3 and TRBJ1-2; 7 positions agree with TRBD1. With V trimmed by 3 bases and J by 2 bases, 6 bases remained unmatched. In germline, CDR1 is LGHNA, CDR2 YSLEER. This CDR3 contains 15 residues. The CDR3 loop is CASSHTGVANYGYTF. For the CDR3, the DNA is TGCGCCAGCAGCCATACAGGGGTGGCAAACTATGGCTACACCTTC.

V and J are TRBV10-3 and TRBJ1-4; 7 bases are a match to TRBD1. Per the germline V gene, CDR1 is ENHRY and CDR2 is SYGVKD. V shed 6 bases and J 6 bases; nucleotides not matched to a gene: 4. The CDR3 is made up of 13 amino acids. The CDR3 region is CAIRQGVDEKLFF. The CDR3 DNA follows: TGTGCCATCAGGCAGGGGGTAGATGAAAAACTGTTTTTT.

The V gene is TRBV7-9, the J gene TRBJ1-3, with D tentatively TRBD1 (6 bases). The CDR3 covers 16 residues. The V end lost 5 bases, the J end lost 3 bases, and 17 bases lay between the germline ends. The germline V gene encodes CDR1 SEHNR and CDR2 FQNEAQ (reference sequence). In DNA form, the CDR3 reads TGTGCCAGCAGCCTCGGTTGGGACACCGGTGGAAACACCATATATTTT. Amino acids: CASSLGWDTGGNTIYF. Using reference TRBV7-9 and TRBJ1-3 for the parts outside the CDR3, the full variable domain is DTGVSQNPRHKITKRGQNVTFRCDPISEHNRLYWYRQTLGQGPEFLTYFQNEAQLEKSRLLSDRFSAERPKGSFSTLEIQRTEQGDSAMYLCASSLGWDTGGNTIYFGEGSWLTVV.

V and J are TRBV2 and TRBJ1-1; TRBD1 aligns across 7 bases. The V and J ends lost 7 bases and 5 bases, in that order; junction bases with no gene match: 13. The CDR3 consists of 15 residues. Germline V CDR1 and CDR2: SNHLY, FYNNEI. The CDR3 bases are TGTGCCAGCACTGCACAGGGGATAGGATTGACTGAAGCTTTCTTT. Translation: CASTAQGIGLTEAFF.

The V gene is TRBV27, the J gene TRBJ2-7; tentatively, D is TRBD1 (6 bases). Germline assignment: CDR1 MNHEY and CDR2 SMNVEV (reference sequence). This CDR3 is built from 16 residues. Between the trimmed V and J ends, which lost 6 bases and 6 bases, there was a span of 24 bases. The CDR3 sequence: CASSPTTGTSFGEQYF. CDR3 sequence (DNA): TGTGCCAGCAGCCCAACCACCGGGACATCCTTCGGCGAGCAGTACTTC.

In this sample, this clone turned up a few times. The chain joins TRBV12-3 or TRBV12-4 to TRBJ2-7; D is uncertain. V gave up 1 base and J gave up 4 bases, with 5 bases separating them. The CDR3 totals 12 residues. The CDR3 DNA is TGTGCCAGCAGTTTAGTGCGGTACGAGCAGTACTTC. It translates to CASSLVRYEQYF.

The chain joins TRBV2 to TRBJ1-6, with D uncertain. The germline CDR1 and CDR2 sequences are SNHLY and FYNNEI. The germline V and J ends were trimmed by 2 bases and 2 bases, with 7 bases remaining between them. The CDR3 extends over 15 amino acids. CDR3 bases: TGTGCCAGCAGTGAATGGCAGACCTATAATTCACCCCTCCACTTT. Translating it yields CASSEWQTYNSPLHF.

The chain carries TRBV7-3 and TRBJ2-5, with TRBD1 identical over 8 bases. Germline V gene lookup returns CDR1 SGHTA and CDR2 FQGTGA. Trimming took 4 bases from V and 1 from J; bases not matched to a gene: 5. The CDR3 totals 15 residues. In DNA, the CDR3 is TGTGCCAGCAGCTCCACCGGGACAGGCCAAGAGACCCAGTACTTC. This encodes CASSSTGTGQETQYF.

The chain uses TRBV9 and TRBJ1-1, with a weak D call TRBD1 (6 bases). The CDR3 loop spans 14 amino acids. V lost 3 bases to trimming and J lost 2 bases, with 11 bases between them. From germline, CDR1 is SGDLS and CDR2 YYNGEE. The CDR3 region has the DNA TGTGCCAGCAGCGCGGGAGGGGGAAACACTGAAGCTTTCTTT. It codes for CASSAGGGNTEAFF.

The chain combines TRBV4-1 with TRBJ2-5, with TRBD1 identical over 12 bases. The junction had 13 bases not matched to a gene; V was cut back by 7 bases and J by 4 bases. This CDR3 comprises 17 residues. The germline CDR1 and CDR2 sequences are MGHRA and YSYEKL. The CDR3 nucleotides read TGCGCCAGCACCCCGGCGGGGGACAGGGGGCTAGGAGAGACCCAGTACTTC. Its translation: CASTPAGDRGLGETQYF.

The J gene is TRBJ2-3, the V gene TRBV12-3 or TRBV12-4; tentative D call: TRBD2 (5 bases). The CDR3 has 12 amino acids. Trimming pared 3 bases from V and 7 bases from J, leaving 8 bases between. This CDR3 reads CASSFSGYTQYF. In nucleotides, the CDR3 is TGTGCCAGCAGTTTTTCGGGGTATACGCAGTATTTT.

In this sample, this clone turned up once. This chain links TRBV19 with TRBJ2-7; 7 bases align to TRBD1. V lost 7 bases, J lost 2 bases, and 11 bases stayed unmatched. Germline values: CDR1 LNHDA, CDR2 SQIVND (reference sequence). The CDR3 extends over 15 amino acids. The CDR3 DNA reads TGTGCCAGTACCCCCCTTACAGGGGTCGCCTACGAGCAGTACTTC. Translation: CASTPLTGVAYEQYF.

The rearrangement joins TRBV2 to TRBJ1-6; maybe TRBD1 (5 bases). This CDR3 is 13 amino acids long. The V end lost 6 bases, the J end lost 10 bases, and 13 bases lay between the germline ends. Germline V gene lookup returns CDR1 SNHLY and CDR2 FYNNEI. CDR3 coding DNA: TGTGCCAGCAGGGGACTCCCGGGGTCACCCCTCCACTTT. This gives the protein CASRGLPGSPLHF.

The chain recombines TRBV3-1 (or the pseudogene TRBV3-2) with TRBJ1-4; 7 positions match TRBD1. V shed 4 bases, J shed 4 bases, and the junction held 9 bases outside the gene matches. Germline V gives CDR1 LGHDT, CDR2 YNNKEL (reference sequence). CDR3 length equals 16 residues. CDR3 sequence reads: CASSRLEGAGNEKLFF. Here the CDR3 DNA reads TGTGCCAGCAGCCGATTAGAGGGGGCTGGTAATGAAAAACTGTTTTTT.

The chain links TRBV3-1 (or the pseudogene TRBV3-2) to TRBJ2-5; no definite D call. Germline V gives CDR1 LGHDT, CDR2 YNNKEL (reference sequence). Trimming left V 1 base short and J 5 bases short, with 8 bases between. The CDR3 covers 13 residues. CDR3 sequence: CASSQGLRETQYF. CDR3 DNA sequence: TGTGCCAGCAGCCAAGGTCTTCGGGAGACCCAGTACTTC.

The DNA for the CDR3 is TGTGCCAGCAGTTTGCGAACAGGGATTAACACTGAAGCTTTCTTT. Amino acid sequence: CASSLRTGINTEAFF. The rearrangement uses TRBV28 and TRBJ1-1, with D possibly TRBD1 on 6 matching bases. Trimming took 3 bases from V and 2 from J, leaving 13 bases between them. The CDR3 covers 15 residues. The V gene's germline CDR1 is MDHEN and CDR2 SYDVKM.

The J gene is TRBJ1-1, the V gene TRBV5-4; 11 positions agree with TRBD1. This CDR3 contains 16 residues. Germline assignment: CDR1 SGHNT and CDR2 YYREEE (reference sequence). The V and J ends lost 3 bases and 1 base, in that order; junction bases with no gene match: 5. As DNA, the CDR3 is TGTGCCAGCAGCTCTCCGGGACAGGGGGGGAACACTGAAGCTTTCTTT. Amino acid sequence: CASSSPGQGGNTEAFF.

The gene calls are TRBV10-2 and TRBJ2-2; tentatively, D is TRBD1 (6 bases). CDR3 length: 14 residues. The germline V gene has CDR1 WSHSY and CDR2 SAAADI. V lost 6 bases to trimming and J lost 0 bases, with 8 bases between them. CDR3 in DNA: TGCGCCAGCAGACAGGGATCGAACACCGGGGAGCTGTTTTTT. Protein sequence: CASRQGSNTGELFF.